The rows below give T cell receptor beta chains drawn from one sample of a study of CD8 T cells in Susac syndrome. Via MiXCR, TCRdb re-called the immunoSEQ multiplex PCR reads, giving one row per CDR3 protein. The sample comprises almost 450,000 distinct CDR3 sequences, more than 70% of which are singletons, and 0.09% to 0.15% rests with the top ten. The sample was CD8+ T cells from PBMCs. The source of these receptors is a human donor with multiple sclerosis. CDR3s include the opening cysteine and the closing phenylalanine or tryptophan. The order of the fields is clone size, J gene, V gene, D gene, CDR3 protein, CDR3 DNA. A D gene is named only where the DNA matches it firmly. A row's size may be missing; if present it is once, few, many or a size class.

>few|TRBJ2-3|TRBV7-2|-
CASSLVGGYTDTQYF
TGTGCCAGCAGCTTAGTCGGCGGGTACACAGATACGCAGTATTTT
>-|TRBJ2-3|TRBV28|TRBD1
CASSQRGREQDTQYF
TGTGCCAGCAGTCAGAGGGGGCGCGAGCAAGATACGCAGTATTTT
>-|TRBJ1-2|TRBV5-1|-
CASSLALGGYDYGYTF
TGCGCCAGCAGCTTGGCCCTCGGGGGGTACGACTATGGCTACACCTTC
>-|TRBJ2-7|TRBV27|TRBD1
CASSLGGTGESEQYF
TGTGCCAGCAGTTTAGGAGGGACAGGGGAGTCCGAGCAGTACTTC
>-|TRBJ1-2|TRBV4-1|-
CASSQARLGGYTF
TGCGCCAGCAGCCAGGCAAGACTGGGGGGCTACACCTTC
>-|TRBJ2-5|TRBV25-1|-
CASSESQNGGETQYF
TGTGCCAGCAGTGAATCCCAGAATGGGGGGGAGACCCAGTACTTC
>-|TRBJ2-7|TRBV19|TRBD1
CASAHPDREGGYEQYF
TGTGCCAGTGCTCATCCCGACAGGGAAGGAGGTTACGAGCAGTACTTC
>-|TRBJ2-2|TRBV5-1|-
CASSDGTNSPGELFF
TGCGCCAGCAGCGACGGAACAAACTCCCCCGGGGAGCTGTTTTTT
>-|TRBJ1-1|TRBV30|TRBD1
CAWSVRGRGRPEAFF
TGTGCCTGGAGTGTACGTGGCAGGGGGAGGCCTGAAGCTTTCTTT
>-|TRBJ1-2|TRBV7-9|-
CASSNSTVGTGQGYTF
TGTGCCAGCAGCAACAGTACGGTCGGCACAGGGCAGGGCTACACCTTC
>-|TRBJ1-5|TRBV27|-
CASSSGVGNQPQHF
TGTGCCAGCAGTTCAGGGGTGGGCAATCAGCCCCAGCATTTT
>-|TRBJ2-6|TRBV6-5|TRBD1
CASSYFPGQDRSGANVLTF
TGTGCCAGCAGTTACTTTCCGGGACAGGATCGCTCTGGGGCCAACGTCCTGACTTTC
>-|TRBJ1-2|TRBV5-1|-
CASSLTGTDLYGYTF
TGCGCCAGCAGCTTGACAGGGACCGACCTCTATGGCTACACCTTC
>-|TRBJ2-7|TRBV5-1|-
CASSLYDVEQYF
TGCGCCAGCAGCTTGTACGATGTCGAGCAGTACTTC
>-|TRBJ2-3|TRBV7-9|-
CASSLARDNTDTQYF
TGTGCCAGCAGCTTAGCGCGGGACAACACAGATACGCAGTATTTT
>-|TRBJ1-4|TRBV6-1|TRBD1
CASSDNRGGGEKLFF
TGTGCCAGCAGTGACAACAGGGGAGGGGGCGAAAAACTGTTTTTT
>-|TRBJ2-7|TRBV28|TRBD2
CASRAGLAETYEQYF
TGTGCCAGCAGAGCCGGACTAGCGGAGACCTACGAGCAGTACTTC
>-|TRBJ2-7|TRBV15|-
CATSRDRESYEQYF
TGTGCCACCAGCAGAGATCGGGAATCCTACGAGCAGTACTTC